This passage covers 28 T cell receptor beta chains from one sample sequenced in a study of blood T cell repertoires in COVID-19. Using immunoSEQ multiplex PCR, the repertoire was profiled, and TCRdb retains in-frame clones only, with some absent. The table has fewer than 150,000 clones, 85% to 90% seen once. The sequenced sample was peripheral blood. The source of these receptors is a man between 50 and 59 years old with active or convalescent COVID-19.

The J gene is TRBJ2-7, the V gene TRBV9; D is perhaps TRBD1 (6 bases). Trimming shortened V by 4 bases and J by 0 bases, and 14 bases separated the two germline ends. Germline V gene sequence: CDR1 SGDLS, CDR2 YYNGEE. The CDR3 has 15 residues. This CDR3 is CASSTGQGSSYEQYF. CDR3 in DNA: TGTGCCAGCAGCACGGGGCAGGGGAGCTCCTACGAGCAGTACTTC.

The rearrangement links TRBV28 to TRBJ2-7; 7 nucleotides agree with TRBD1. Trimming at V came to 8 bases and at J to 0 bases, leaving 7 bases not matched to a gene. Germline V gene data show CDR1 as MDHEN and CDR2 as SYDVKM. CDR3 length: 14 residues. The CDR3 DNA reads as TGTGCCAGCCTGGGAACAGGGGCCTCCTACGAGCAGTACTTC. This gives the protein CASLGTGASYEQYF.

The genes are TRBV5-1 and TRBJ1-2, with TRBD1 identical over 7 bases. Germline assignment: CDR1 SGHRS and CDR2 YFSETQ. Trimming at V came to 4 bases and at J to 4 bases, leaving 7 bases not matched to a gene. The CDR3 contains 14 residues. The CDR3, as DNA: TGCGCCAGCAGCCCGCTTTCAGGGGGCTATGGCTACACCTTC. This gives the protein CASSPLSGGYGYTF.

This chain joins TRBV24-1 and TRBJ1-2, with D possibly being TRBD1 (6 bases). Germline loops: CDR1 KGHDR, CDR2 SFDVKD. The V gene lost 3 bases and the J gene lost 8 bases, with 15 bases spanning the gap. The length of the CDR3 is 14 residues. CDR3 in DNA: TGTGCCACCAGTGATCCTCAGGGGTTCGGCGGCTACACCTTC. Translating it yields CATSDPQGFGGYTF.

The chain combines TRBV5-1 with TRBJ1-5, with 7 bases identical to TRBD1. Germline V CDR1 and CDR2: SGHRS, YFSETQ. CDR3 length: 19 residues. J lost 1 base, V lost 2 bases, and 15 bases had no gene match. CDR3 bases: TGCGCCAGCAGCTTTCTTCGGCAGGGGGTAATTGAGAGCAATCAGCCCCAGCATTTT. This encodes CASSFLRQGVIESNQPQHF. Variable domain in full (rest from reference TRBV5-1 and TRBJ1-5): KAGVTQTPRYLIKTRGQQVTLSCSPISGHRSVSWYQQTPGQGLQFLFEYFSETQRNKGNFPGRFSGRQFSNSRSEMNVSTLELGDSALYLCASSFLRQGVIESNQPQHFGDGTRLSIL.

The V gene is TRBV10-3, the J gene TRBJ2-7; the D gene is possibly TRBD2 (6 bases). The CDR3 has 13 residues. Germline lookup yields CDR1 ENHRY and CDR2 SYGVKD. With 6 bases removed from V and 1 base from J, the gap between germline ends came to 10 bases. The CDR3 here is CAIRLGGSYEQYF. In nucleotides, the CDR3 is TGTGCCATCAGGCTCGGGGGTTCCTACGAGCAGTACTTC.

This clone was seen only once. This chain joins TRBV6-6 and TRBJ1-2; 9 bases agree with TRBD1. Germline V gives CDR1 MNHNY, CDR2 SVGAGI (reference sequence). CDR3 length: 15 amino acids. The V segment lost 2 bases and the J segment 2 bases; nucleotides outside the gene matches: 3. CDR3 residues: CASSYRGQGNYGYTF. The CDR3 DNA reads TGTGCCAGCAGTTACCGAGGACAGGGGAACTATGGCTACACCTTC.

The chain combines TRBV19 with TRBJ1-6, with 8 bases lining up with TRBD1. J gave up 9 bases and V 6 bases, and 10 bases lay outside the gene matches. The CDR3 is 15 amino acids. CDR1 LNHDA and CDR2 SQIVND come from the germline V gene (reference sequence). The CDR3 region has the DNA TGTGCCAGTAGCCCTCGGGGACAGGCTTCTTCACCCCTCCACTTT. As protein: CASSPRGQASSPLHF.

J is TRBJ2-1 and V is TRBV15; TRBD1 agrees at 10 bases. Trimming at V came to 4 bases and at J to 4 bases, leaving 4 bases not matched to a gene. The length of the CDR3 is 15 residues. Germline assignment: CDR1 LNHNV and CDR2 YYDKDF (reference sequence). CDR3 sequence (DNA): TGTGCCACCAGCACCGGGACAGGGGTTTACAATGAGCAGTTCTTC. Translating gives CATSTGTGVYNEQFF.

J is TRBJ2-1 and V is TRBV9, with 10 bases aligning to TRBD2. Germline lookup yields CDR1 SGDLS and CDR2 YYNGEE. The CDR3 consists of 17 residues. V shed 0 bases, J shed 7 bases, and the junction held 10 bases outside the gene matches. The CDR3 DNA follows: TGTGCCAGCAGCGTAGAGACAAGGCTAGCGGGAGTGAATGAGCAGTTCTTC. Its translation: CASSVETRLAGVNEQFF.

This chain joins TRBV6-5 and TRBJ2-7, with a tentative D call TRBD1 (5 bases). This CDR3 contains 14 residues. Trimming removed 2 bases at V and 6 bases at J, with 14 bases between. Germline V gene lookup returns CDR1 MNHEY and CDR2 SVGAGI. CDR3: CASSYGQGFGEQYF. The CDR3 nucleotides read TGTGCCAGCAGTTACGGGCAGGGTTTCGGCGAGCAGTACTTC.

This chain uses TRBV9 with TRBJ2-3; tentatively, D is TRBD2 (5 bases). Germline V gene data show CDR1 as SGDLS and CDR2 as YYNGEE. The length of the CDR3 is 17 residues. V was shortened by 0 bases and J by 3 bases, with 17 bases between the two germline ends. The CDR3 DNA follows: TGTGCCAGCAGCGTAGCTATTCAGAGGGAGCCTACAGATACGCAGTATTTT. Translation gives CASSVAIQREPTDTQYF.

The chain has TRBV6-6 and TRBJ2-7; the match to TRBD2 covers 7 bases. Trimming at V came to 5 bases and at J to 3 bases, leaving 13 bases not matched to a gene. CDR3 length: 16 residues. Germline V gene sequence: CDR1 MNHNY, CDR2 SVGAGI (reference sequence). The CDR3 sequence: CASSPPGRQRGYEQYF. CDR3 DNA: TGTGCCAGCAGTCCACCAGGACGGCAGCGGGGCTACGAGCAGTACTTC.

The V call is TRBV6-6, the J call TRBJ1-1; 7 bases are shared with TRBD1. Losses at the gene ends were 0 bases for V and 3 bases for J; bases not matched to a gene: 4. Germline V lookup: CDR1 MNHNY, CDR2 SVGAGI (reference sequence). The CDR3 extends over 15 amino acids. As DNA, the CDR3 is TGTGCCAGCAGTTACTCTCAGGGGGTAGACACTGAAGCTTTCTTT. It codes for CASSYSQGVDTEAFF.

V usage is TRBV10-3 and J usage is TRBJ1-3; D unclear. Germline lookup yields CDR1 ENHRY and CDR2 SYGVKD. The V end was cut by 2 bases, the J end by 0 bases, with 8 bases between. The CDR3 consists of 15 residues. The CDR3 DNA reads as TGTGCCATCAGTGAGCCGGTGAGCTCTGGAAACACCATATATTTT. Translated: CAISEPVSSGNTIYF.

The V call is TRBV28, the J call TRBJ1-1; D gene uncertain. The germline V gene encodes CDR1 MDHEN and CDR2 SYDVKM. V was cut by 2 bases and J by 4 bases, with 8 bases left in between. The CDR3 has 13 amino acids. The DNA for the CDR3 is TGTGCCAGCAGTTTACGAGGTATCACTGAAGCTTTCTTT. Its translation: CASSLRGITEAFF.

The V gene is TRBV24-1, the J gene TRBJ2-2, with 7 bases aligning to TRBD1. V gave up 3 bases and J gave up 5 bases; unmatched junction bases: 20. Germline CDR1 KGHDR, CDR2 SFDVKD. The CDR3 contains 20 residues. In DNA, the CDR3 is TGTGCCACCAGTGATCAGCCGGGACAGCTCGAGGGGGCACGGACCGGGGAGCTGTTTTTT. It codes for CATSDQPGQLEGARTGELFF.

The CDR3 region is CASSGGRPNQPQHF. DNA for the CDR3: TGTGCCAGTAGTGGGGGCAGGCCCAATCAGCCCCAGCATTTT. The V call is TRBV19, the J call TRBJ1-5; D might be TRBD1 (6 bases). The V gene's germline CDR1 is LNHDA and CDR2 SQIVND (reference sequence). V shed 5 bases and J shed 3 bases, with 11 bases lying between them. The CDR3 length is 14 residues.

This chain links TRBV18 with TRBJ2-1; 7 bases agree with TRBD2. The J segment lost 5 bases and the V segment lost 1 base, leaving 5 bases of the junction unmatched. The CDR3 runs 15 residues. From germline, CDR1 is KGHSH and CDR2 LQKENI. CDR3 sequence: CASSPRLASDNEQFF. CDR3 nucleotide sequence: TGTGCCAGCTCACCACGACTAGCTTCGGACAATGAGCAGTTCTTC.

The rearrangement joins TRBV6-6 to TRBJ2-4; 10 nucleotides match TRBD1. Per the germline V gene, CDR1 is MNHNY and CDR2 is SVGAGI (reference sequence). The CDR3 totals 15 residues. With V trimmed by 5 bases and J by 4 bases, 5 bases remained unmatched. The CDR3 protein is CASSHDRGRKNIQYF. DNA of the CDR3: TGTGCCAGCAGTCACGACAGGGGGCGTAAAAACATTCAGTACTTC.

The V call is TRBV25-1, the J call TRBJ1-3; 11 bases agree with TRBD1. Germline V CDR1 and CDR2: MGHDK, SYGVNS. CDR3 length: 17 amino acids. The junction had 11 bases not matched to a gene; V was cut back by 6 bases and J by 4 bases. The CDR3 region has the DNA TGTGCCAGCAGGGAGACCGGGACAGGGGGAATGGGAAACACCATATATTTT. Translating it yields CASRETGTGGMGNTIYF.

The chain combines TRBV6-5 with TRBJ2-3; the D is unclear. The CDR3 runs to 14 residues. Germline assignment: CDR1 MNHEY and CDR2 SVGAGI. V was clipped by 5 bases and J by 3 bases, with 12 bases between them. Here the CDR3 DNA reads TGTGCCAGCAGTCGTACAGTACAAACAGATACGCAGTATTTT. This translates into CASSRTVQTDTQYF.

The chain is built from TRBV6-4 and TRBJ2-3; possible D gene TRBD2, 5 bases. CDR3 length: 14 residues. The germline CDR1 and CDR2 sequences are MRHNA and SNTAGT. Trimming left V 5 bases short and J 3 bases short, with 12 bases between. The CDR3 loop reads CASSRNGGTDTQYF. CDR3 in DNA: TGTGCCAGCAGTCGGAACGGCGGGACAGATACGCAGTATTTT.

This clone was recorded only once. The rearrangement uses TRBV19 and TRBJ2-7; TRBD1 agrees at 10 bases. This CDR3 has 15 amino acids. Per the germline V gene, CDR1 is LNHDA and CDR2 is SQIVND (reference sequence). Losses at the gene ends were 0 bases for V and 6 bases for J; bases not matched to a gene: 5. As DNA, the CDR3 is TGTGCCAGTAGTATAGATCGGGACAGGGGTCCCGAGCAGTACTTC. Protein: CASSIDRDRGPEQYF.

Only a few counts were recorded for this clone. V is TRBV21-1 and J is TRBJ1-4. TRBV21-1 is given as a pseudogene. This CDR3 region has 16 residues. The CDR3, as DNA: TGTGCCAGCAGCAACCGCCTGAGGAAAGCTAATGAAAAACTGTTTTTT. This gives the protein CASSNRLRKANEKLFF.

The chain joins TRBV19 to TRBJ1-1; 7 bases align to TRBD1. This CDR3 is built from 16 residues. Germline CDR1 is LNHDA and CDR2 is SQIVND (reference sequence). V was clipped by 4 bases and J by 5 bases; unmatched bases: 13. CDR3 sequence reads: CASSRSVDRVRTEAFF. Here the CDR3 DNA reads TGTGCCAGTAGTAGATCGGTAGACAGGGTGAGGACTGAAGCTTTCTTT.

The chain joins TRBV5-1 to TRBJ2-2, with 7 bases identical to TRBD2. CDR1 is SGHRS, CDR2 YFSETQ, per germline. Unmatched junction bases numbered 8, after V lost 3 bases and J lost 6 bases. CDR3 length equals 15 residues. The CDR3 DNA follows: TGCGCCAGCAGCTGGGCCCGGCGGGAGTCCGGGGAGCTGTTTTTT. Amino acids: CASSWARRESGELFF.

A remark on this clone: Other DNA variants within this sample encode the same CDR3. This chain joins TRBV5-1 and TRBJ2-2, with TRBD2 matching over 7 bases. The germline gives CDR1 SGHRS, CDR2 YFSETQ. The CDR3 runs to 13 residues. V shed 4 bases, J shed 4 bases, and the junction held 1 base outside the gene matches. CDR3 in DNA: TGCGCCAGCAGCCCTAGCGGCACCGGGGAGCTGTTTTTT. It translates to CASSPSGTGELFF.